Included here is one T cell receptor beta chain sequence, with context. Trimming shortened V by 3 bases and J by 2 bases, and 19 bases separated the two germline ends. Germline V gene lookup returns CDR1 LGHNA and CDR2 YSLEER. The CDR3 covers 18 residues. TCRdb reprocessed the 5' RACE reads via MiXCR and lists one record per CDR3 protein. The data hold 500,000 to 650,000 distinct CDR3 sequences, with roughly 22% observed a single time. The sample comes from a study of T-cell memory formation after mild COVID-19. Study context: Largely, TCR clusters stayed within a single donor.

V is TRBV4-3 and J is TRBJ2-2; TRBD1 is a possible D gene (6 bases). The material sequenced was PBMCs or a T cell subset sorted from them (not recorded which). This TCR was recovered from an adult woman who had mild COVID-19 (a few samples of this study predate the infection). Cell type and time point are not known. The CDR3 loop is CASSHQYNLGANTGELFF. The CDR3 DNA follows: TGCGCCAGCAGCCACCAGTACAACTTGGGGGCCAACACCGGGGAGCTGTTTTTT.